Shown below are 27 T cell receptor beta chains from a single sample sequenced in a study of T cell responses to AZD1222 COVID-19 vaccine. The data were produced by immunoSEQ multiplex PCR, yet TCRdb's version contains in-frame clones alone and is incomplete. The profile covers 120,000 or so clones, with 80% to 95% appearing a single time and 0.9% to 1.2% taken by the ten largest. The sample here was peripheral blood, taken on day 0 of AZD1222 vaccination. The receptors here all came from an adult in good health.

J is TRBJ2-1 and V is TRBV7-3; D is possibly TRBD1 or TRBD2 (5 bases each). There are 12 residues in the CDR3. Looked up from germline, CDR1 is SGHTA and CDR2 is FQGTGA. V was cut by 5 bases and J by 6 bases, with 8 bases left in between. As DNA, the CDR3 is TGTGCCAGCAGCGGGACCACCAATGAGCAGTTCTTC. It codes for CASSGTTNEQFF.

The chain couples TRBV27 to TRBJ1-2; D may be TRBD1 (6 bases). CDR3 length: 14 amino acids. Trimming shortened V by 3 bases and J by 5 bases, and 13 bases separated the two germline ends. Germline V gene data show CDR1 as MNHEY and CDR2 as SMNVEV (reference sequence). In DNA form, the CDR3 reads TGTGCCAGCAGTTTTATCGGGACAAGATATGGCTACACCTTC. It translates to CASSFIGTRYGYTF.

The DNA of the CDR3 is TGTGCCAGCAGCCCGATACCCAGGGCTCTAATGGCGGAGCAGTTCTTC. Residues: CASSPIPRALMAEQFF. V usage is TRBV7-9 and J usage is TRBJ2-1; a weak D match, TRBD1 (5 bases). The germline gives CDR1 SEHNR, CDR2 FQNEAQ (reference sequence). The CDR3 spans 16 residues. V shed 5 bases and J shed 10 bases, with 24 bases lying between them.

The chain combines TRBV2 with TRBJ2-3, with 11 bases identical to TRBD2. V shed 8 bases and J 3 bases; nucleotides not matched to a gene: 4. Germline-derived CDR1 and CDR2 are SNHLY and FYNNEI. This CDR3 spans 14 amino acids. The CDR3 reads CASAGTSGTDTQYF. The DNA of the CDR3 is TGTGCCAGCGCCGGGACTAGCGGTACAGATACGCAGTATTTT.

The V call is TRBV6-4, the J call TRBJ2-7; tentative D call: TRBD2 (6 bases). Between the trimmed V and J ends, which lost 11 bases and 5 bases, there was a span of 16 bases. Germline CDR1 is MRHNA and CDR2 is SNTAGT. The CDR3 spans 12 residues. CDR3 sequence: CAGGGPEHEQYF. Written as DNA, the CDR3 is TGTGCCGGAGGAGGGCCAGAACACGAGCAGTACTTC.

The chain joins TRBV6-4 to TRBJ2-1, with D tentatively TRBD2 (5 bases). Trimming cost V 0 bases and J 1 base, with 10 bases left between them. Germline V gene lookup returns CDR1 MRHNA and CDR2 SNTAGT. The CDR3 loop spans 16 amino acids. The CDR3: CASSDSVAKSYNEQFF. Here the CDR3 DNA reads TGTGCCAGCAGTGACTCGGTAGCGAAGTCCTACAATGAGCAGTTCTTC.

This clone was recorded a few times. The chain is built from TRBV28 and TRBJ2-7; the match to TRBD1 covers 7 bases. Germline values: CDR1 MDHEN, CDR2 SYDVKM. The CDR3 runs to 18 residues. Trimming took 2 bases from V and 2 from J; bases not matched to a gene: 15. This CDR3 is CASSLAAGTADPTYEQYF. In DNA form, the CDR3 reads TGTGCCAGCAGTTTAGCCGCCGGGACAGCAGACCCAACCTACGAGCAGTACTTC.

The chain couples TRBV28 to TRBJ2-2; 11 bases map to TRBD1. The CDR3 consists of 17 residues. Germline loops: CDR1 MDHEN, CDR2 SYDVKM. J lost 3 bases, V lost 0 bases, and 3 bases had no gene match. The CDR3 is CASSLWGTGGDTGELFF. The CDR3 region has the DNA TGTGCCAGCAGTTTATGGGGGACAGGGGGTGACACCGGGGAGCTGTTTTTT.

The chain has TRBV6-5 and TRBJ2-7; unclear D gene. Trimming left V 0 bases short and J 6 bases short, with 12 bases between. Germline lookup yields CDR1 MNHEY and CDR2 SVGAGI. The CDR3 is 14 amino acids. The CDR3 coding sequence is TGTGCCAGCAGTTACTCAGCCCGTAAACGCGAGCAGTACTTC. This encodes CASSYSARKREQYF.

This clone appeared a few times. The chain has TRBV5-6 and TRBJ1-6; 11 bases are a match to TRBD1. With 4 bases clipped from V and 9 bases from J, the junction kept 6 bases outside the gene matches. The CDR3 totals 15 residues. The germline gives CDR1 SGHDT, CDR2 YYEEEE. CDR3 nucleotide sequence: TGTGCCAGCAGCACCGACGGGACAGGGGGTTCACCCCTCCACTTT. Protein: CASSTDGTGGSPLHF.

This chain uses TRBV24-1 with TRBJ2-1; 12 nucleotides agree with TRBD2. J lost 8 bases, V lost 1 base, and 14 bases had no gene match. Germline CDR1 is KGHDR and CDR2 is SFDVKD. The CDR3 contains 19 residues. The CDR3 coding sequence is TGTGCCACCAGTGATTTTTACGGGGCCAGACTAGCGGGAGTCCATGAGCAGTTCTTC. Residues: CATSDFYGARLAGVHEQFF.

The genes are TRBV21-1 and TRBJ1-5. TRBV21-1 is assigned pseudogene status. The CDR3 totals 16 residues. In DNA, the CDR3 is TGTGCCAGCAGCACACAGGGAGGTCTTCGCAATCAGCCCCAGCATTTT. Protein sequence: CASSTQGGLRNQPQHF.

This clone was found once. The chain recombines TRBV19 with TRBJ2-3; 8 bases map to TRBD1. Germline V gives CDR1 LNHDA, CDR2 SQIVND (reference sequence). V was pared by 2 bases and J by 5 bases, with 6 bases of the junction left unmatched. This CDR3 is 15 amino acids long. The CDR3 sequence: CASSIIQGALDTQYF. CDR3 coding DNA: TGTGCCAGTAGTATAATCCAGGGGGCTCTAGATACGCAGTATTTT. Complete variable domain (other parts from reference TRBV19 and TRBJ2-3): DGGITQSPKYLFRKEGQNVTLSCEQNLNHDAMYWYRQDPGQGLRLIYYSQIVNDFQKGDIAEGYSVSREKKESFPLTVTSAQKNPTAFYLCASSIIQGALDTQYFGPGTRLTVL.

This clone was recorded once. The chain combines TRBV9 with TRBJ1-1; 7 bases match TRBD1. Germline V gene data show CDR1 as SGDLS and CDR2 as YYNGEE. V trimming: 4 bases; J trimming: 0 bases; junction bases outside the gene matches: 9. The CDR3 is 16 amino acids. As DNA, the CDR3 is TGTGCCAGCAGCCGGGACAGCCGCGTCATGAACACTGAAGCTTTCTTT. Translating it yields CASSRDSRVMNTEAFF.

This chain connects TRBV19 to TRBJ2-7; the D call may be TRBD1 or TRBD2 (5 bases each). The CDR3 is made up of 15 amino acids. With 5 bases removed from V and 2 bases from J, the gap between germline ends came to 16 bases. The germline gives CDR1 LNHDA, CDR2 SQIVND (reference sequence). CDR3 nucleotide sequence: TGTGCCAGTAGTCTTGGGACCGCCACCCCCTACGAGCAGTACTTC. Its translation is CASSLGTATPYEQYF. The entire variable domain, with the rest obtained from reference TRBV19 and TRBJ2-7, is as follows: DGGITQSPKYLFRKEGQNVTLSCEQNLNHDAMYWYRQDPGQGLRLIYYSQIVNDFQKGDIAEGYSVSREKKESFPLTVTSAQKNPTAFYLCASSLGTATPYEQYFGPGTRLTVT.

This rearrangement joins TRBV10-3 to TRBJ2-5, with 8 bases aligning to TRBD1. The germline V gene has CDR1 ENHRY and CDR2 SYGVKD. Trimming removed 6 bases from V and 5 bases from J; junction bases left unmatched: 2. This CDR3 contains 12 residues. This CDR3 reads CAIRDRAETQYF. CDR3 sequence (DNA): TGTGCCATCAGGGACAGGGCCGAGACCCAGTACTTC.

The rearrangement uses TRBV7-9 and TRBJ2-1, with 9 positions matching TRBD2. V lost 3 bases and J lost 3; bases outside the gene matches: 9. The CDR3 extends over 17 amino acids. The germline V gene has CDR1 SEHNR and CDR2 FQNEAQ (reference sequence). The CDR3 loop is CASSFGSGRPDYNEQFF. In DNA, the CDR3 is TGTGCCAGCAGCTTTGGTAGCGGGAGACCAGACTACAATGAGCAGTTCTTC.

The CDR3 protein is CAWSESLGYTF. DNA of the CDR3: TGTGCCTGGAGTGAGTCCCTCGGCTACACCTTC. This chain joins TRBV30 and TRBJ1-2; no definite D call. CDR1 GTSNPN and CDR2 SVGIG come from the germline V gene (reference sequence). V lost 1 base, J lost 8 bases, and 8 bases lay in between. The CDR3 spans 11 residues.

This clone was observed a few times. V and J are TRBV5-1 and TRBJ2-3; no clear D gene. Germline assignment: CDR1 SGHRS and CDR2 YFSETQ. V shed 0 bases and J shed 2 bases, with 1 base lying between them. This CDR3 has 12 amino acids. The CDR3: CASSLDTDTQYF. The CDR3 nucleotides are TGCGCCAGCAGCTTGGACACAGATACGCAGTATTTT.

This clone has just one count. The chain carries TRBV24-1 and TRBJ1-2; D is undetermined. The germline V gene encodes CDR1 KGHDR and CDR2 SFDVKD. The CDR3 loop spans 12 amino acids. V was clipped by 5 bases and J by 10 bases, with 13 bases between them. CDR3 sequence (DNA): TGTGCCACCAGTGTGGGGATTTCGGACTACACCTTC. It codes for CATSVGISDYTF.

The chain recombines TRBV7-9 with TRBJ2-7; TRBD1 aligns across 7 bases. V lost 5 bases and J lost 4; bases outside the gene matches: 5. The germline V gene has CDR1 SEHNR and CDR2 FQNEAQ (reference sequence). This CDR3 is built from 13 residues. The CDR3 DNA reads as TGTGCCAGCAGCACGCCACAGGGGTACGAGCAGTACTTC. Protein sequence: CASSTPQGYEQYF.

The chain recombines TRBV5-4 with TRBJ2-1; TRBD2 matches at 7 bases. Germline V gives CDR1 SGHNT, CDR2 YYREEE (reference sequence). Trimming cost V 4 bases and J 0 bases; bases outside gene matches: 10. The CDR3 runs 17 residues. Here the CDR3 DNA reads TGTGCCAGCAGCCCTGGGGGGGGACTACACTCCTACAATGAGCAGTTCTTC. Its protein product is CASSPGGGLHSYNEQFF.

V gene TRBV28 combines with J gene TRBJ1-2, with TRBD1 matching 9 bases. Looked up from germline, CDR1 is MDHEN and CDR2 is SYDVKM. The CDR3 is 14 amino acids. With V trimmed by 2 bases and J by 2 bases, 0 bases remained unmatched. The CDR3 sequence: CASSLTGGNYGYTF. CDR3 sequence (DNA): TGTGCCAGCAGTTTAACAGGGGGCAACTATGGCTACACCTTC.

The chain combines TRBV30 with TRBJ1-1, with TRBD1 matching 10 bases. Trimming took 5 bases from V and 5 from J; bases not matched to a gene: 8. The CDR3 has 14 residues. CDR1 and CDR2 (germline): GTSNPN, SVGIG (reference sequence). CDR3 DNA sequence: TGTGCCTGGGCCGATAAGGGACAGGGGACTGAAGCTTTCTTT. Translated: CAWADKGQGTEAFF.

The chain has TRBV5-6 and TRBJ2-1; no firm D call. The CDR3 is 13 residues long. Trimming shortened V by 2 bases and J by 4 bases, and 7 bases separated the two germline ends. Germline values: CDR1 SGHDT, CDR2 YYEEEE. The DNA for the CDR3 is TGTGCCAGCAGCTTAGGCGAGTACAATGAGCAGTTCTTC. Amino acid sequence: CASSLGEYNEQFF. Supplemented by reference TRBV5-6 and TRBJ2-1, the full variable domain reads DAGVTQSPTHLIKTRGQQVTLRCSPKSGHDTVSWYQQALGQGPQFIFQYYEEEERQRGNFPDRFSGHQFPNYSSELNVNALLLGDSALYLCASSLGEYNEQFFGPGTRLTVL.

The V call is TRBV5-1, the J call TRBJ2-1, with 8 nucleotides matching TRBD2. CDR1 and CDR2 from the germline V gene are SGHRS and YFSETQ. V lost 4 bases and J lost 4; bases outside the gene matches: 10. The CDR3 loop spans 16 amino acids. CDR3 residues: CASSLSEREWYNEQFF. CDR3 sequence (DNA): TGCGCCAGCAGCCTCTCGGAGCGGGAGTGGTACAATGAGCAGTTCTTC.

This chain links TRBV5-1 with TRBJ2-1; the match to TRBD2 covers 8 bases. The CDR3 is made up of 15 amino acids. Germline V CDR1 and CDR2: SGHRS, YFSETQ. The trim removed 1 base at V and 4 bases at J, leaving 4 bases unmatched. The CDR3 protein is CASSLSGSMYNEQFF. The CDR3, as DNA: TGCGCCAGCAGCTTGAGCGGGAGCATGTACAATGAGCAGTTCTTC.